A selection of T cell receptor beta chains follows, all from one sample in a study of cytomegalovirus exposure and HLA in healthy donors. Some clones are missing from TCRdb's copy, which holds only in-frame ones; the method was immunoSEQ multiplex PCR. The sample holds approximately 69,000 clones, approximately 70% seen once. Specimen: PBMCs. These receptors all come from a man aged 40-50 years in good health and CMV-seropositive. CDR3s include the opening cysteine and the closing phenylalanine or tryptophan. The D gene is left open where the match is weak. Some rows mark clone size as missing; the rest say once, few, many or name a class of expanded clone.

TRBV6-1	.	.	TRBJ1-1	TGTTCCAGCAGTGAAAGTGTTTCACAGTTTTATGCTTTCTTT	CSSSESVSQFYAFF
TRBV5-6	TRBD1	once	TRBJ2-1	TGTGCCAGCAGCTGGGACAGTGAAAACAATGAGCAGTTCTTC	CASSWDSENNEQFF
TRBV7-9	TRBD1	few	TRBJ1-4	TGTGCCAGCAGCCACGGACAGGACAGGAATGAAAAACTGTTTTTT	CASSHGQDRNEKLFF
TRBV30	TRBD1	.	TRBJ1-4	TGTGCCTGGACAGGGGGTGGTGAAAAACTGTTTTTT	CAWTGGGEKLFF
TRBV5-1	TRBD1	.	TRBJ2-7	TGCGCCAGCAGCTCCACCGGTGGACAGGGGAACGAGCAGTACTTC	CASSSTGGQGNEQYF
TRBV28	TRBD1	.	TRBJ1-5	TGTGCCAGCCTCACCCCCGGGACAGGGAGCAATCAGCCCCAGCATTTT	CASLTPGTGSNQPQHF
TRBV30	.	few	TRBJ1-4	TGTGCCTGGAGAGGGGTTTCTAATGAAAAACTGTTTTTT	CAWRGVSNEKLFF
TRBV7-6	.	.	TRBJ1-1	TGTGCCAGCAGCATCCCCTTAAAAGCCACTGAAGCTTTCTTT	CASSIPLKATEAFF
TRBV6-1	.	.	TRBJ2-2	TGTGCCAGCAGTGCCACCGTAGCCGGGGAGCTGTTTTTT	CASSATVAGELFF
TRBV28	.	few	TRBJ1-1	TGTGCCAGCAGTTTATTCGGGGGAAGTGAAGCTTTCTTT	CASSLFGGSEAFF
TRBV19	.	few	TRBJ2-3	TGTGCCAGTAGTAAAACTCTAGCAGCCCGCACAGATACGCAGTATTTT	CASSKTLAARTDTQYF
TRBV9	TRBD1	.	TRBJ2-7	TGTGCCAGCACAAGACCCTCCGGGACAGGCTACGAGCAGTACTTC	CASTRPSGTGYEQYF
TRBV11-3	.	once	TRBJ1-4	TGTGCCAGCAGCTTACGGGGGATTGACGAAAAACTGTTTTTT	CASSLRGIDEKLFF
TRBV30	.	.	TRBJ2-7	TGTGCCTGGCGGGTGGAATTGGAGCAGTACTTC	CAWRVELEQYF
TRBV30	TRBD1	.	TRBJ1-5	TGTGCCTGGGACAGGGGCCGTGGACAGCCCCAGCATTTT	CAWDRGRGQPQHF
TRBV4-2	.	.	TRBJ1-6	TGTGCCAGCAGCCAAGTTGCGGGCGGGGAAAGGGATTCACCCCTCCACTTT	CASSQVAGGERDSPLHF
TRBV4-1	.	.	TRBJ1-4	TGCGCCAGCAGCCAAGATGTTAAATACAGGACCTCGGAGGGAAAACTGTTTTTT	CASSQDVKYRTSEGKLFF
TRBV19	.	.	TRBJ1-1	TGTGCCAGTAGTATAGCCGGGGGGTTGTGGACTGAAGCTTTCTTT	CASSIAGGLWTEAFF
TRBV7-3	TRBD2	.	TRBJ2-1	TGTGCCAGCAGCAAGACTAGCGGGGGGGCTGGGGAGCAGTTCTTC	CASSKTSGGAGEQFF
TRBV6-5	.	.	TRBJ1-2	TGTGCCAGCAGTCGCGGCGGGGACTTCAGGGGCTACACCTTC	CASSRGGDFRGYTF
TRBV5-3	.	.	TRBJ1-4	TGTGCCAGAAGCTTGGGCGCCCGAGCTGATGAAAAACTGTTTTTT	CARSLGARADEKLFF
TRBV1	.	.	TRBJ2-3	TGCACCAGCAGCCAAGATACGGTAAATGGGACAGGGCATTTTTTTGACGCAGATACGCAGTATTTT	CTSSQDTVNGTGHFFDADTQYF
TRBV5-8	TRBD1	few	TRBJ1-1	TGTGCCAGCAGCTTGTATGGGGACAGACTGAACACTGAAGCTTTCTTT	CASSLYGDRLNTEAFF
TRBV28	.	.	TRBJ2-1	TGTGCCAGCAGTTTATCCGGCGGGTACAATGAGCAGTTCTTC	CASSLSGGYNEQFF
TRBV20-1	.	few	TRBJ2-2	TGCAGTGCTGCGGACACCGGGGAGCTGTTTTTT	CSAADTGELFF
TRBV4-2	.	.	TRBJ1-4	TGTGCCAGCAATGGGCAAACTAATGAAAAACTGTTTTTT	CASNGQTNEKLFF
TRBV9	.	.	TRBJ2-7	TGTGCCAGCAGCGTAGGGGCGGGGCAGTCCTACGAGCAGTACTTC	CASSVGAGQSYEQYF
TRBV9	TRBD1	.	TRBJ1-5	TGTGCCAGAACGGGACAGTGGGATCAGCCCCAGCATTTT	CARTGQWDQPQHF
TRBV4-1	.	.	TRBJ2-1	TGCGCCTGCAGCCCTCGAGGCGGCAATGAGCAGTTCTTC	CACSPRGGNEQFF